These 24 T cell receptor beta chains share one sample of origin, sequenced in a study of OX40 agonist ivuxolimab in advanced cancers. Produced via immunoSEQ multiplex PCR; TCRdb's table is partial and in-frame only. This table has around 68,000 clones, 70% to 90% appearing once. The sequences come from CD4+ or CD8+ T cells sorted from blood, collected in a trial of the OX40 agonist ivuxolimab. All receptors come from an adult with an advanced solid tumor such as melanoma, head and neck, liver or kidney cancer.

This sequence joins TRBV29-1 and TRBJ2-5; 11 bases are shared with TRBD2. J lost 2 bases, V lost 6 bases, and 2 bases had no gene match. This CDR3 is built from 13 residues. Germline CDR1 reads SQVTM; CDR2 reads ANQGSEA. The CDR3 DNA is TGCAGCGTGAGACTAGCGGGACAAGAGACCCAGTACTTC. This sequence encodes CSVRLAGQETQYF.

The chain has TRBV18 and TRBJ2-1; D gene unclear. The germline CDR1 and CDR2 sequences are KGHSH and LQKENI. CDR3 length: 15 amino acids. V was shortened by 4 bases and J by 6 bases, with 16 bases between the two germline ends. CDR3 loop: CASSRSPPQSNEQFF. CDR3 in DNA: TGTGCCAGCTCACGGTCCCCTCCCCAATCCAATGAGCAGTTCTTC.

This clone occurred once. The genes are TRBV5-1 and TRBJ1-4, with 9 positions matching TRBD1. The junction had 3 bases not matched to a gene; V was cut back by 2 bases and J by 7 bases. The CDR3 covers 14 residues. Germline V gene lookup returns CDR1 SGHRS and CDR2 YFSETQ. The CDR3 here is CASSLRTGVEKLFF. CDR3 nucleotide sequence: TGCGCCAGCAGCTTACGGACAGGGGTTGAAAAACTGTTTTTT.

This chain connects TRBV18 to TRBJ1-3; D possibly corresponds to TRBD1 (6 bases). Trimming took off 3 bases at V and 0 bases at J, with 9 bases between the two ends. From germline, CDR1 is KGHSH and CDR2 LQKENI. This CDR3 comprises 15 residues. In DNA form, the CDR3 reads TGTGCCAGCTCACCTTTAGGGGGCTCTGGAAACACCATATATTTT. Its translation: CASSPLGGSGNTIYF.

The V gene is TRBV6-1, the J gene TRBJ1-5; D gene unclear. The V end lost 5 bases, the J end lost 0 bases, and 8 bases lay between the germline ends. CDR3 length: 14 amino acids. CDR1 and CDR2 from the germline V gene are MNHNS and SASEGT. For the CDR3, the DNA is TGTGCCAGCAGTAAAGAGAATAGCAATCAGCCCCAGCATTTT. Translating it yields CASSKENSNQPQHF.

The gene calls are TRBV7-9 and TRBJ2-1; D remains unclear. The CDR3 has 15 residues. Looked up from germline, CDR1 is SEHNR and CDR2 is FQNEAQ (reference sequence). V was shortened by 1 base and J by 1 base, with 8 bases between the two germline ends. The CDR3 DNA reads TGTGCCAGCAGCTTAGTAAGGTTGTCCTACAATGAGCAGTTCTTC. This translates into CASSLVRLSYNEQFF.

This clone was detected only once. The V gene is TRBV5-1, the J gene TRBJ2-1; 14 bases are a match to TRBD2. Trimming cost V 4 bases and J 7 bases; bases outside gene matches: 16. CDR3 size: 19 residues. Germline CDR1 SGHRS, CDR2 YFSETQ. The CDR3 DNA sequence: TGCGCCAGCAGCCCAACCGGGACTAGCGGGAGAGGAACGTGGAATGAGCAGTTCTTC. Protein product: CASSPTGTSGRGTWNEQFF.

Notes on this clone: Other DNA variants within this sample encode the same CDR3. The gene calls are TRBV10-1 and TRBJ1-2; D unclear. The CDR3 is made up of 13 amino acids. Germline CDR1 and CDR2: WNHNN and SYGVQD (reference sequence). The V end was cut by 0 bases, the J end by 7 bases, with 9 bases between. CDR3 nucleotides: TGCGCCAGCAGTGAGTCGGCGGGTGGTGGCTACACCTTC. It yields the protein CASSESAGGGYTF.

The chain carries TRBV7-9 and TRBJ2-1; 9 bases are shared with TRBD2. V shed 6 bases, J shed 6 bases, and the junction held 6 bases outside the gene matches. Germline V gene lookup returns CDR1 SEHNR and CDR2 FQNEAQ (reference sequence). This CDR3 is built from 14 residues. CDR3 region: CASSRSGRFNEQFF. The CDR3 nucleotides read TGTGCCAGCAGTCGCAGCGGGAGGTTCAATGAGCAGTTCTTC.

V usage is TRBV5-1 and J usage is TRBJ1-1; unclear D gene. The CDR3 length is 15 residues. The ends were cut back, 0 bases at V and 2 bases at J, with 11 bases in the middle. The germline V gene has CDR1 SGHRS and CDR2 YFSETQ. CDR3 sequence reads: CASSLGPALNTEAFF. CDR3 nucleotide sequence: TGCGCCAGCAGCTTGGGTCCTGCTTTAAACACTGAAGCTTTCTTT.

The DNA for the CDR3 is TGTGCCAGCCGAGGACAGGAGAACTCCTACGAGCAGTACTTC. Translation: CASRGQENSYEQYF. The chain employs TRBV6-1 and TRBJ2-7, with TRBD1 matching 7 bases. This CDR3 has 14 amino acids. Germline lookup yields CDR1 MNHNS and CDR2 SASEGT. V was clipped by 8 bases and J by 0 bases; unmatched bases: 7.

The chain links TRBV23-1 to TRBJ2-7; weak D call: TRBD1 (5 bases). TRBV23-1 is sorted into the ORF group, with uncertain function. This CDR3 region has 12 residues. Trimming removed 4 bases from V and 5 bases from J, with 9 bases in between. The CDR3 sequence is CASSRAGNEQYF. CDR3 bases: TGCGCCAGCAGTCGGGCAGGGAACGAGCAGTACTTC.

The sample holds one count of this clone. CDR3 DNA sequence: TGCGCCAGCTCTCTCGGCCGAAATTCACCCCTCCACTTT. This sequence encodes CASSLGRNSPLHF. This sequence joins TRBV10-1 and TRBJ1-6; D remains ambiguous. Germline V gene data show CDR1 as WNHNN and CDR2 as SYGVQD (reference sequence). This CDR3 has 13 residues. V lost 8 bases to trimming and J lost 7 bases, with 12 bases between them.

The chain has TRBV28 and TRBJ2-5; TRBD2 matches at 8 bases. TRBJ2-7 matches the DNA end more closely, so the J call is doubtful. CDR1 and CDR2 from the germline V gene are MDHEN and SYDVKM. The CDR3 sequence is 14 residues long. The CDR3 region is CASSSPAGEDEQYF. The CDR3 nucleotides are TGTGCCAGCAGTTCCCCAGCGGGAGAGGACGAGCAGTACTTC.

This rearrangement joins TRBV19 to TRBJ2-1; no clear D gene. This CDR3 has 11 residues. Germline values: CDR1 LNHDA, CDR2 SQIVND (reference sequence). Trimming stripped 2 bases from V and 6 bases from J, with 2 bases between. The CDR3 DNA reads TGTGCCAGTAGTATACGCAATGAGCAGTTCTTC. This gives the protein CASSIRNEQFF.

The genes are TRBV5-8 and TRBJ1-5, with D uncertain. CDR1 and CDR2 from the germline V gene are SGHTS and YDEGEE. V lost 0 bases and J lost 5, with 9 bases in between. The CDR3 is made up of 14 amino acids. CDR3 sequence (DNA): TGTGCCAGCAGCTTGGATAGCAGTTATCAGCCCCAGCATTTT. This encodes CASSLDSSYQPQHF. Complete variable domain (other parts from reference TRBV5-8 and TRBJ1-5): EAGVTQSPTHLIKTRGQQATLRCSPISGHTSVYWYQQALGLGLQFLLWYDEGEERNRGNFPPRFSGRQFPNYSSELNVNALELEDSALYLCASSLDSSYQPQHFGDGTRLSIL.

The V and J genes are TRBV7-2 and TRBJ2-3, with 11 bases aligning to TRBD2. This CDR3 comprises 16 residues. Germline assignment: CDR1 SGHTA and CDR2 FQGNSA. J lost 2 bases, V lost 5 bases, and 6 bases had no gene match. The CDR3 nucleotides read TGTGCCAGCAGCCCAGGGACTAGCGGTTTCACAGATACGCAGTATTTT. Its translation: CASSPGTSGFTDTQYF.

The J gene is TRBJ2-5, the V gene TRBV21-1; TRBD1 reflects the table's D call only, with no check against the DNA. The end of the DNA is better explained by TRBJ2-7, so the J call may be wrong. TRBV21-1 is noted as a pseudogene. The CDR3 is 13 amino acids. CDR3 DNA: TGTGCCAGTGAGAGACAGGGTACCTACGAGCAGTACTTC. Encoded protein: CASERQGTYEQYF.

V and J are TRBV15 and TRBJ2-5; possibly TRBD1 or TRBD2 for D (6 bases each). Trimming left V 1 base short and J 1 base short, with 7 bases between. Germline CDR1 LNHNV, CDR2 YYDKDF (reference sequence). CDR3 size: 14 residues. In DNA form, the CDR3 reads TGTGCCACCAGCAGAGGGGGGGCCCAAGAGACCCAGTACTTC. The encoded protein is CATSRGGAQETQYF.

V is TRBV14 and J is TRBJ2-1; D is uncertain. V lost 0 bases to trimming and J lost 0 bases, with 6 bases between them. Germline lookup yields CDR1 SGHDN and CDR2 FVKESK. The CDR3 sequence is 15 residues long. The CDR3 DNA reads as TGTGCCAGCAGCCAAGACCCTAGCTCCTACAATGAGCAGTTCTTC. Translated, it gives CASSQDPSSYNEQFF.

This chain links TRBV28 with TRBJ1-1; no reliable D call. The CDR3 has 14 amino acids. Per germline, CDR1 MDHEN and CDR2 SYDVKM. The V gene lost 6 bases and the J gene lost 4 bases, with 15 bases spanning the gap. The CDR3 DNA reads TGTGCCAGCAGCCTGGACGGCGGCGGCACTGAAGCTTTCTTT. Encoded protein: CASSLDGGGTEAFF. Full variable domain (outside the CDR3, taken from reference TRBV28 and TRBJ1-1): DVKVTQSSRYLVKRTGEKVFLECVQDMDHENMFWYRQDPGLGLRLIYFSYDVKMKEKGDIPEGYSVSREKKERFSLILESASTNQTSMYLCASSLDGGGTEAFFGQGTRLTVV.

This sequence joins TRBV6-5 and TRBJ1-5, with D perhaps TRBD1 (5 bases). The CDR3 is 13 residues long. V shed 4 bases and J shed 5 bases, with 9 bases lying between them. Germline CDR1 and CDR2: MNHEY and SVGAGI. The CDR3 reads CASSWGVDQPQHF. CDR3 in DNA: TGTGCCAGCAGTTGGGGGGTGGATCAGCCCCAGCATTTT.

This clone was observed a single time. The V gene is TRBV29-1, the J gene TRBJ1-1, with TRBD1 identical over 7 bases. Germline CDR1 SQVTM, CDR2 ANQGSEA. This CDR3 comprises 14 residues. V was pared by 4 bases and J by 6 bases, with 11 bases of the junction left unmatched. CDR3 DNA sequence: TGCAGCGTTGGCCTCAGGGGGTTCTTGGCTGAAGCTTTCTTT. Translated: CSVGLRGFLAEAFF.

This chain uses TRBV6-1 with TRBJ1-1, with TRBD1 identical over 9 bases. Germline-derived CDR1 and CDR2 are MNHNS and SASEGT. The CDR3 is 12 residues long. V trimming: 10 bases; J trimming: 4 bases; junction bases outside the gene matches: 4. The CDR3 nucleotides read TGTGCCACCGGGACAGGGTTCACTGAAGCTTTCTTT. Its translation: CATGTGFTEAFF.